This record concerns one T cell receptor (beta chain) sequence. Its antigen is as yet unknown. CDR1 SGHTA and CDR2 FQGNSA come from the germline V gene. The junction had 9 bases not matched to a gene; V was cut back by 8 bases and J by 3 bases. This CDR3 region has 14 residues. This record belongs to a study of cytomegalovirus exposure and HLA in healthy donors. Every donor was a healthy person donating bone marrow. Donors were ostensibly healthy at sampling, although undocumented immune exposures were probable. Study results and limitations: The classifier reportedly diagnosed cytomegalovirus status with high sensitivity and specificity. TCR beta V segments were, for the most part, productive about 87% or about 30% of the time in an earlier analysis.

The PCR ran on 60 Vbeta and 13 Jbeta primers. Profiling relied on immunoSEQ multiplex PCR, and the TCRdb table lists in-frame clones only, not all of them. This sample has under 200,000 clones, with 75% to 85% found just once. The clonotype comes from a woman aged 18-29 years in good health and CMV-seronegative. Sequencing was done on a sample of PBMCs. The chain recombines TRBV7-2 with TRBJ2-7; TRBD1 matches at 8 bases. CDR3 in amino acids: CASLRTGSVYEQYF. The DNA for the CDR3 is TGTGCCAGCCTCCGGACAGGGTCTGTCTACGAGCAGTACTTC.